This T cell receptor (beta chain) was recorded in a study of blood T cell repertoires in COVID-19. Some clones are missing from TCRdb's copy, which holds only in-frame ones; the method was immunoSEQ multiplex PCR. The sample records 110,000 to 150,000 clones, around 72% being singletons. V lost 8 bases, J lost 0 bases, and 7 bases lay in between. CDR1 and CDR2 (germline): DFQATT, SNEGSKA (reference sequence). The CDR3 consists of 11 residues. Sequenced material: peripheral blood. The receptor was isolated from a woman aged 60-75 years with acute or convalescent COVID-19. V usage is TRBV20-1 and J usage is TRBJ1-1; D is ambiguous. The CDR3 is CSQSMNTEAFF. CDR3 nucleotides: TGCAGTCAGTCCATGAACACTGAAGCTTTCTTT.